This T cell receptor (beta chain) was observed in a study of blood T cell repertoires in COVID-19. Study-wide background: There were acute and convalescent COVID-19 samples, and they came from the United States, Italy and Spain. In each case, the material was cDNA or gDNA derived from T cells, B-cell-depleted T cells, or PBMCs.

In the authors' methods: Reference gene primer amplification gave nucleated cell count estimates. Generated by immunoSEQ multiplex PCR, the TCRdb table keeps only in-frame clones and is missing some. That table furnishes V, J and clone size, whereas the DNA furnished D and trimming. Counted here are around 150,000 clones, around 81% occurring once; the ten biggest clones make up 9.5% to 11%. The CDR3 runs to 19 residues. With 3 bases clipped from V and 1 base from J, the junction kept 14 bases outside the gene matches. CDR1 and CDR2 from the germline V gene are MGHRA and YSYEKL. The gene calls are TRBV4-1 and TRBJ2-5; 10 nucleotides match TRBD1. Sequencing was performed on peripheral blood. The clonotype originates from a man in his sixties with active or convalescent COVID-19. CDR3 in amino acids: CASSQRLGLRTGGQETQYF. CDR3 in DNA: TGCGCCAGCAGCCAGAGATTAGGTCTCCGGACAGGGGGCCAAGAGACCCAGTACTTC.